The 24 T cell receptor beta chains below were found in one sample sequenced in a study of T cell repertoires in cytomegalovirus infection. Antigens for these TCRs are unknown. TCRdb used MiXCR to reprocess the reads, holding one entry per CDR3 protein. Altogether approximately 260,000 distinct CDR3 sequences are present, about 20% being singletons, with the ten largest covering around 20%. The sample consisted of cultured PBMCs, taken from culture after CMV antigen stimulation. The receptors here all came from a human donor in good health (CMV status not recorded). Some clones in this sample may be carry-over from other donors' samples.

This clonotype was observed many times. The rearrangement links TRBV7-8 to TRBJ2-2, with D unclear. The CDR3 is 15 residues long. With 4 bases removed from V and 2 bases from J, the gap between germline ends came to 11 bases. Germline V lookup: CDR1 SGHVS, CDR2 FQNEAQ. CDR3 in amino acids: CASSSGQTNTGELFF. The DNA for the CDR3 is TGTGCCAGCAGCTCCGGGCAGACCAACACCGGGGAGCTGTTTTTT.

At least ten counts were recorded for this clonotype. The V call is TRBV7-2, the J call TRBJ2-3, with 9 bases matching TRBD2. V trimming: 6 bases; J trimming: 3 bases; junction bases outside the gene matches: 7. The CDR3 sequence is 15 residues long. The germline V gene has CDR1 SGHTA and CDR2 FQGNSA. CDR3 DNA sequence: TGTGCCAGCAGAAGGCTTGCGGGAGGGACAGATACGCAGTATTTT. Protein product: CASRRLAGGTDTQYF.

The chain uses TRBV6-1 and TRBJ1-6; D is undetermined. With 5 bases removed from V and 11 bases from J, the gap between germline ends came to 16 bases. In germline, CDR1 is MNHNS, CDR2 SASEGT. There are 14 residues in the CDR3. Here the CDR3 reads CASSYRTSQTPLHF. CDR3 coding DNA: TGTGCCAGCAGTTATAGGACGTCCCAGACACCCCTCCACTTT.

On this clonotype itself: A read error is possible here, since a much larger clone lies one base away. The gene calls are TRBV7-2 and TRBJ2-3, with 8 bases matching TRBD2. This CDR3 spans 16 amino acids. Germline V gene lookup returns CDR1 SGHTA and CDR2 FQGNSA. Here the CDR3 reads CPSSLVPAGVVDTQYF. The CDR3, as DNA: TGTCCCAGCAGCTTAGTTCCAGCGGGAGTGGTAGATACGCAGTATTTT.

The chain links TRBV20-1 to TRBJ2-1, with a possible D match to TRBD1 (5 bases). Germline V gene sequence: CDR1 DFQATT, CDR2 SNEGSKA (reference sequence). V lost 3 bases and J lost 2, with 17 bases in between. This CDR3 has 16 residues. The CDR3 region is CSARTPQGWAYNEQFF. As DNA, the CDR3 is TGCAGTGCTAGGACCCCCCAGGGATGGGCCTACAATGAGCAGTTCTTC.

The chain joins TRBV11-2 to TRBJ2-5; 10 bases agree with TRBD2. Germline lookup yields CDR1 SGHAT and CDR2 FQNNGV. The CDR3 is 16 amino acids. Trimming at V came to 5 bases and at J to 1 base, leaving 7 bases not matched to a gene. The CDR3 loop is CASSHSGRLPQETQYF. CDR3 DNA: TGTGCCAGCAGCCATAGCGGGAGGCTCCCCCAAGAGACCCAGTACTTC.

V is TRBV7-2 and J is TRBJ1-6, with TRBD1 matching over 7 bases. The germline V gene encodes CDR1 SGHTA and CDR2 FQGNSA. The V gene end was trimmed by 4 bases and the J gene end by 7 bases; junction bases not matched to a gene: 4. The CDR3 runs 14 residues. The CDR3 region is CASSSGTVNSPLHF. CDR3 DNA: TGTGCCAGCAGCTCCGGGACAGTCAATTCACCCCTCCACTTT.

This clonotype was seen a handful of times. V and J are TRBV4-1 and TRBJ1-6; D unclear. The ends were cut back, 1 base at V and 5 bases at J, with 9 bases in the middle. Germline assignment: CDR1 MGHRA and CDR2 YSYEKL. The length of the CDR3 is 15 residues. The CDR3 loop is CASSQGRLDNSPLHF. CDR3 sequence (DNA): TGCGCCAGCAGCCAAGGCCGACTTGATAATTCACCCCTCCACTTT.

The rearrangement uses TRBV6-5 and TRBJ1-4; TRBD1 agrees at 9 bases. The CDR3 sequence is 14 residues long. V gave up 5 bases and J gave up 10 bases; unmatched junction bases: 8. The germline V gene has CDR1 MNHEY and CDR2 SVGAGI. The CDR3, as DNA: TGTGCCAGCAGTCCCGGACAGGGGCGGCGAAAACTGTTTTTT. Residues: CASSPGQGRRKLFF.

This sequence joins TRBV12-3 or TRBV12-4 and TRBJ1-3, with 10 bases aligning to TRBD1. CDR3 length: 14 residues. Losses at the gene ends were 4 bases for V and 5 bases for J; bases not matched to a gene: 2. CDR3 residues: CASSSTGGRNTIYF. The CDR3 DNA sequence: TGTGCCAGCAGTTCGACAGGGGGCCGAAACACCATATATTTT.

This clonotype was seen many times. The rearrangement uses TRBV7-2 and TRBJ1-1, with 8 bases matching TRBD1. CDR3 size: 16 residues. With V trimmed by 5 bases and J by 0 bases, 8 bases remained unmatched. Germline assignment: CDR1 SGHTA and CDR2 FQGNSA. As DNA, the CDR3 is TGTGCCAGCAGCATATATCCGACAGGGGTGAACACTGAAGCTTTCTTT. This codes for CASSIYPTGVNTEAFF.

The chain carries TRBV28 and TRBJ1-2, with TRBD1 as a possible D gene (5 bases). V lost 3 bases to trimming and J lost 4 bases, with 21 bases between them. Germline V gene sequence: CDR1 MDHEN, CDR2 SYDVKM. This CDR3 spans 17 amino acids. The CDR3 is CASSLRTPYLLLYGYTF. The CDR3 bases are TGTGCCAGCAGTTTGAGGACACCCTATCTTCTCCTCTATGGCTACACCTTC.

This clonotype was counted ten times or more. V and J are TRBV12-3 or TRBV12-4 and TRBJ2-6; 7 nucleotides match TRBD1. The CDR3 runs to 17 residues. V lost 0 bases to trimming and J lost 9 bases; unmatched junction nucleotides: 11. The CDR3 region is CASSLADRTLRGNVLTF. CDR3 in DNA: TGTGCCAGCAGTTTAGCGGACAGGACTCTTCGGGGCAACGTCCTGACTTTC.

The table lists this clonotype with many counts. The chain combines TRBV14 with TRBJ1-4, with 7 bases matching TRBD1. V was pared by 4 bases and J by 7 bases, with 6 bases of the junction left unmatched. Germline values: CDR1 SGHDN, CDR2 FVKESK. The CDR3 runs to 14 residues. The CDR3 DNA reads as TGTGCCAGCAGCCTAACAGGGGCCGCTGAAAAACTGTTTTTT. This gives the protein CASSLTGAAEKLFF.

The chain combines TRBV6-8 with TRBJ1-6; D is perhaps TRBD1 (5 bases). This CDR3 is 14 amino acids long. CDR1 MNHGY and CDR2 SAAAGT come from the germline V gene. The V and J ends lost 2 bases and 7 bases respectively, with 9 bases between them. The CDR3 DNA reads TGTGCCAGCAGTTACGGGCAGGGCAATTCACCCCTCCACTTT. It translates to CASSYGQGNSPLHF.

Written as DNA, the CDR3 is TGTGCCAGTAGTATAGGTATCCGGGAATTTACTGAAGCTTTCTTT. It is translated as CASSIGIREFTEAFF. V usage is TRBV19 and J usage is TRBJ1-1; D not resolved. The CDR3 consists of 15 residues. V was cut by 1 base and J by 5 bases, with 14 bases left in between. Germline lookup yields CDR1 LNHDA and CDR2 SQIVND (reference sequence). The full variable domain, completed using reference TRBV19 and TRBJ1-1, is DGGITQSPKYLFRKEGQNVTLSCEQNLNHDAMYWYRQDPGQGLRLIYYSQIVNDFQKGDIAEGYSVSREKKESFPLTVTSAQKNPTAFYLCASSIGIREFTEAFFGQGTRLTVV.

This clonotype turned up a few times. Written as DNA, the CDR3 is TGTGCCAGCAGCGACCGGACAGGGGTGTTAGGCTCACCCCTCCACTTT. As protein: CASSDRTGVLGSPLHF. V gene TRBV7-9 combines with J gene TRBJ1-6; 9 bases fit TRBD1. CDR1 and CDR2 (germline): SEHNR, FQNEAQ (reference sequence). The length of the CDR3 is 16 residues. V dropped 5 bases and J dropped 10; count of bases not matched to a gene: 12.

The CDR3 DNA is TGTGCCAGCAGGTCACTAGCGGGGGAAGAGACCCAGTACTTC. Translation gives CASRSLAGEETQYF. This chain uses TRBV28 with TRBJ2-5; 11 nucleotides agree with TRBD2. V gave up 6 bases and J gave up 3 bases; unmatched junction bases: 3. The CDR3 has 14 amino acids. Per the germline V gene, CDR1 is MDHEN and CDR2 is SYDVKM. The variable domain in full, completed from reference TRBV28 and TRBJ2-5, reads DVKVTQSSRYLVKRTGEKVFLECVQDMDHENMFWYRQDPGLGLRLIYFSYDVKMKEKGDIPEGYSVSREKKERFSLILESASTNQTSMYLCASRSLAGEETQYFGPGTRLLVL.

J is TRBJ2-5 and V is TRBV3-1, with a tentative D call TRBD1 (6 bases). CDR3 length: 12 amino acids. V was trimmed by 11 bases and J by 4 bases, leaving 14 bases between them. Germline lookup yields CDR1 LGHDT and CDR2 YNNKEL (reference sequence). CDR3 DNA: TGTGCCTCCCGGACAGTAGGAGAGACCCAGTACTTC. Its translation is CASRTVGETQYF.

This clonotype was seen only a few times. The J gene is TRBJ1-4, the V gene TRBV7-6, with D hard to call. The CDR3 is 14 amino acids. Germline loops: CDR1 SGHVS, CDR2 FNYEAQ. V lost 4 bases and J 7 bases, leaving 13 bases between the germline ends. The CDR3 protein is CASSSSLGVEKLFF. Here the CDR3 DNA reads TGTGCCAGCAGCTCTTCGCTGGGTGTTGAAAAACTGTTTTTT.

This chain links TRBV11-3 with TRBJ1-2; 9 bases fit TRBD1. The CDR3 is 14 amino acids. Germline V gene lookup returns CDR1 SGHNT and CDR2 YENEEA. V shed 5 bases and J 8 bases; nucleotides not matched to a gene: 9. The DNA of the CDR3 is TGTGCCAGCAGCGTAGGACAGGGGCGAGGAGGCTACACCTTC. Translation gives CASSVGQGRGGYTF.

The chain couples TRBV5-4 to TRBJ1-6; perhaps TRBD1 as D (5 bases). The germline V gene encodes CDR1 SGHNT and CDR2 YYREEE (reference sequence). This CDR3 is built from 14 residues. Trimming left V 4 bases short and J 7 bases short, with 12 bases between. The CDR3 DNA reads TGTGCCAGCAGCATGCCGGGGGGGAATTCACCCCTCCACTTT. Translation gives CASSMPGGNSPLHF.

This clonotype was observed a handful of times. V gene TRBV7-3 combines with J gene TRBJ2-2, with 10 bases identical to TRBD2. Germline V gene data show CDR1 as SGHTA and CDR2 as FQGTGA. V trimming: 1 base; J trimming: 0 bases; junction bases outside the gene matches: 5. CDR3 length: 18 residues. The CDR3 loop is CASSLKPGLAANTGELFF. CDR3 nucleotides: TGTGCCAGCAGCTTAAAACCTGGACTAGCGGCGAACACCGGGGAGCTGTTTTTT.

The table lists this clonotype with many counts. The chain recombines TRBV6-2 or TRBV6-3 with TRBJ2-1; 10 nucleotides align to TRBD2. This CDR3 spans 16 amino acids. Germline V CDR1 and CDR2: MNHEY, SVGEGT. Trimming took 2 bases from V and 4 from J; bases not matched to a gene: 5. CDR3 coding DNA: TGTGCCAGCAGTTACCCAGCGGGAGGGCCGTACAATGAGCAGTTCTTC. Amino acids: CASSYPAGGPYNEQFF.